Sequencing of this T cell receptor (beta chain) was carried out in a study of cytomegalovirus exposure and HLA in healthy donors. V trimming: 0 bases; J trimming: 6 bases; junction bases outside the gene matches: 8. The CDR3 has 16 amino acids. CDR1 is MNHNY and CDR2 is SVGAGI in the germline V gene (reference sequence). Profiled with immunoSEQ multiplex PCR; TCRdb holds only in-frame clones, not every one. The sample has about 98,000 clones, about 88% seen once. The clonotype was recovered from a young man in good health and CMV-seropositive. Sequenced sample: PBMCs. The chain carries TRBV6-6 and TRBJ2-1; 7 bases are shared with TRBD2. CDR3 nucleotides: TGTGCCAGCAGTTACTCGAGTCCCTCTAGCGGCAATGAGCAGTTCTTC. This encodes CASSYSSPSSGNEQFF.